The clone carrying this TCR beta chain occurred once. Its antigen remains unidentified. This record comes from a study of shared clonotypes between healthy human individuals. Study-wide points: Among a handful of donors, around 5% of naive CD4 clonotypes were found in common.

Clones were read by immunoSEQ multiplex PCR, and TCRdb kept only the in-frame ones, dropping some. Among about 820,000 clones listed, nearly 95% were seen once. CD45RO-negative cells were positively selected for CCR7, leaving out terminally differentiated effector memory CD45RA+ cells. Donors comprised only Caucasian adults living in Nashville, Tennessee. CDR3 length: 14 amino acids. Germline loops: CDR1 MNHEY, CDR2 SMNVEV (reference sequence). Trimming left V 4 bases short and J 1 base short, with 10 bases between. The clonotype was recovered from a man younger than 45 in good health. Sequenced: naive CD8+ T cells sorted from blood. The rearrangement joins TRBV27 to TRBJ2-5; D could derive from TRBD1 or TRBD2 (5 bases each). The CDR3 region has the DNA TGTGCCAGCAGTTGGGGACCCCTCCAAGAGACCCAGTACTTC. The encoded protein is CASSWGPLQETQYF.